This passage covers 32 T cell receptor beta chains from one sample sequenced in a study of preoperative IRX-2 immunotherapy in early breast cancer. The data were produced by immunoSEQ multiplex PCR, yet TCRdb's version contains in-frame clones alone and is incomplete. The sample carries over 20,000 clones, 80% to 90% recorded once. As to treatment: preoperative locoregional IRX-2 cytokine immunotherapy. This specimen consisted of lymph node tissue, obtained after IRX-2 immunotherapy. All receptors derive from a human donor with breast cancer.

The rearrangement links TRBV19 to TRBJ1-1; 10 nucleotides align to TRBD1. Germline V CDR1 and CDR2: LNHDA, SQIVND (reference sequence). J was trimmed by 5 bases and V by 6 bases; bases with no gene match: 12. The CDR3 is made up of 16 amino acids. CDR3 in DNA: TGTGCCAGTAGACCCCTTGACAGGGGGCAGCGGACTGAAGCTTTCTTT. As protein: CASRPLDRGQRTEAFF.

The J gene is TRBJ1-4, the V gene TRBV7-1, with TRBD1 matching over 7 bases. TRBV7-1 is annotated as an ORF whose role is uncertain. V lost 3 bases and J lost 6; bases outside the gene matches: 4. The CDR3 is made up of 14 amino acids. The DNA for the CDR3 is TGTGCCAGCAGCTCTACAGGGGCCTATGAAAAACTGTTTTTT. The encoded protein is CASSSTGAYEKLFF.

This clone was found once. The chain carries TRBV29-1 and TRBJ2-5; 14 bases line up with TRBD2. Trimming cost V 3 bases and J 4 bases; bases outside gene matches: 1. CDR1 is SQVTM and CDR2 is ANQGSEA in the germline V gene. The CDR3 loop spans 14 amino acids. The CDR3 region has the DNA TGCAGCGTTGATGGGACTAGCGGGGGAGAGACCCAGTACTTC. This gives the protein CSVDGTSGGETQYF.

V usage is TRBV15 and J usage is TRBJ2-7, with 12 bases that match TRBD2. J lost 3 bases, V lost 3 bases, and 0 bases had no gene match. Looked up from germline, CDR1 is LNHNV and CDR2 is YYDKDF (reference sequence). This CDR3 has 14 amino acids. The CDR3 loop is CATSRGLAGYEQYF. CDR3 DNA: TGTGCCACCAGCAGGGGACTAGCGGGCTACGAGCAGTACTTC.

CDR3 sequence: CSVGQGDWQPQHF. DNA of the CDR3: TGCAGCGTTGGACAGGGGGACTGGCAGCCCCAGCATTTT. V is TRBV29-1 and J is TRBJ1-5, with 9 bases lining up with TRBD1. Trimming cost V 4 bases and J 7 bases; bases outside gene matches: 5. The CDR3 runs 13 residues. Germline CDR1 SQVTM, CDR2 ANQGSEA.

V usage is TRBV29-1 and J usage is TRBJ2-7; D is perhaps TRBD1 or TRBD2 (5 bases each). Between the trimmed V and J ends, which lost 7 bases and 7 bases, there was a span of 20 bases. This CDR3 is built from 13 residues. Germline V lookup: CDR1 SQVTM, CDR2 ANQGSEA. CDR3 DNA: TGCAGCGCTGTCCCAGATTGGGGGACGGAGCAGTACTTC. Protein: CSAVPDWGTEQYF.

The chain is built from TRBV18 and TRBJ1-6; TRBD1 aligns across 7 bases. There are 16 residues in the CDR3. J was trimmed by 10 bases and V by 3 bases; bases with no gene match: 12. Per germline, CDR1 KGHSH and CDR2 LQKENI. This chain's CDR3 is CASSPPRGQGVSPLHF. CDR3 DNA sequence: TGTGCCAGCTCACCGCCCCGAGGGCAGGGGGTCTCACCCCTCCACTTT.

The V and J genes are TRBV15 and TRBJ2-7, with D possibly called TRBD1 or TRBD2 (5 bases each). V lost 0 bases to trimming and J lost 2 bases, with 11 bases between them. This CDR3 contains 15 residues. Germline V gene sequence: CDR1 LNHNV, CDR2 YYDKDF (reference sequence). Here the CDR3 DNA reads TGTGCCACCAGCAGAGATTATGGGACCACCTACGAGCAGTACTTC. Encoded protein: CATSRDYGTTYEQYF.

The chain couples TRBV5-1 to TRBJ2-1; maybe TRBD2 (5 bases). The CDR3 length is 14 residues. CDR1 is SGHRS, CDR2 YFSETQ, per germline. V lost 1 base, J lost 5 bases, and 10 bases lay in between. This CDR3 is CASSLIALDNEQFF. CDR3 coding DNA: TGCGCCAGCAGCTTGATCGCACTAGACAATGAGCAGTTCTTC.

This clone came up a few times. The rearrangement uses TRBV18 and TRBJ1-4, with D possibly matching TRBD1 (6 bases). The germline gives CDR1 KGHSH, CDR2 LQKENI. The CDR3 length is 14 residues. V dropped 1 base and J dropped 8 bases, with 11 bases sitting between them. CDR3 sequence: CASSPRGAQEKLFF. Written as DNA, the CDR3 is TGTGCCAGCTCACCACGGGGGGCACAGGAAAAACTGTTTTTT.

The gene calls are TRBV28 and TRBJ2-4; D gene ambiguous. The CDR3 runs to 12 residues. The germline CDR1 and CDR2 sequences are MDHEN and SYDVKM. The V and J ends lost 6 bases and 9 bases respectively, with 12 bases between them. CDR3 in DNA: TGTGCCAGCAGCCCCTTAGTGGGCATTCAGTACTTC. Protein sequence: CASSPLVGIQYF.

This rearrangement joins TRBV29-1 to TRBJ1-3, with D unresolved. The V end was cut by 5 bases, the J end by 0 bases, with 8 bases between. This CDR3 has 13 residues. Looked up from germline, CDR1 is SQVTM and CDR2 is ANQGSEA. The CDR3 region is CSVQQYSGNTIYF. CDR3 nucleotides: TGCAGCGTTCAACAGTACTCTGGAAACACCATATATTTT.

This chain uses TRBV18 with TRBJ1-5; unclear D gene. The length of the CDR3 is 14 residues. Per the germline V gene, CDR1 is KGHSH and CDR2 is LQKENI. Deletions cut 4 bases from V and 5 bases from J, with 12 bases between. CDR3 region: CASSLSHGYQPQHF. CDR3 DNA: TGTGCCAGCTCACTAAGTCATGGGTATCAGCCCCAGCATTTT.

The chain carries TRBV19 and TRBJ1-1, with D unclear. This CDR3 has 15 residues. Germline V gene sequence: CDR1 LNHDA, CDR2 SQIVND (reference sequence). The germline V and J ends were trimmed by 4 bases and 1 base, with 13 bases remaining between them. Here the CDR3 DNA reads TGTGCCAGTAGTAAGGCCCGTATAAAGAACACTGAAGCTTTCTTT. Its translation: CASSKARIKNTEAFF.

V is TRBV18 and J is TRBJ2-1, with D perhaps matching TRBD1 (6 bases). The CDR3 length is 12 residues. Trimming stripped 3 bases from V and 10 bases from J, with 10 bases between. Per germline, CDR1 KGHSH and CDR2 LQKENI. The CDR3 DNA reads TGTGCCAGCTCACCTGGACAGTGGGAGCAGTTCTTC. Translation gives CASSPGQWEQFF.

This clone occurred once. The chain carries TRBV28 and TRBJ1-4; D is unresolved. This CDR3 has 15 residues. Germline V gene sequence: CDR1 MDHEN, CDR2 SYDVKM. V lost 5 bases and J lost 5, with 15 bases in between. This CDR3 reads CASSPLRQANEKLFF. As DNA, the CDR3 is TGTGCCAGCAGTCCTCTTAGGCAGGCAAATGAAAAACTGTTTTTT.

This rearrangement joins TRBV19 to TRBJ1-1; possibly TRBD1 for D (5 bases). This CDR3 region has 15 residues. V gave up 0 bases and J gave up 4 bases, with 12 bases separating them. From germline, CDR1 is LNHDA and CDR2 SQIVND (reference sequence). CDR3 in amino acids: CASSIEGRVRTEAFF. As DNA, the CDR3 is TGTGCCAGTAGTATAGAGGGCAGGGTCCGCACTGAAGCTTTCTTT.

This clone was seen a few times. The rearrangement links TRBV6-8 to TRBJ1-3; no clear D. V was cut by 0 bases and J by 3 bases, with 9 bases left in between. The germline V gene has CDR1 MNHGY and CDR2 SAAAGT. The CDR3 covers 15 residues. DNA of the CDR3: TGTGCCAGCAGTTACTCGTACAGCAGTGGAAACACCATATATTTT. Amino acids: CASSYSYSSGNTIYF.

This clone appeared a single time. The same CDR3 arises from other DNA sequences in this sample as well. The chain carries TRBV5-1 and TRBJ1-2; TRBD1 matches at 7 bases. The germline V gene has CDR1 SGHRS and CDR2 YFSETQ. J was trimmed by 0 bases and V by 2 bases; bases with no gene match: 1. The CDR3 is made up of 14 amino acids. CDR3 loop: CASSFQGANYGYTF. Here the CDR3 DNA reads TGCGCCAGCAGCTTTCAGGGGGCTAACTATGGCTACACCTTC.

J is TRBJ2-7 and V is TRBV29-1, with D hard to call. The CDR3 is made up of 13 amino acids. Trimming stripped 5 bases from V and 2 bases from J, with 13 bases between. Looked up from germline, CDR1 is SQVTM and CDR2 is ANQGSEA. CDR3 nucleotides: TGCAGCGTTAATAAGGGTCAAACCTACGAGCAGTACTTC. Its protein product is CSVNKGQTYEQYF.

The rearrangement links TRBV11-3 to TRBJ1-1; D is unresolved. This CDR3 region has 15 residues. Trimming removed 5 bases from V and 4 bases from J, with 17 bases in between. Germline values: CDR1 SGHNT, CDR2 YENEEA. The CDR3 bases are TGTGCCAGCAGCCCTAAGGGATACTTGGGCACTGAAGCTTTCTTT. Its protein is CASSPKGYLGTEAFF.

This clone was counted a few times. This chain joins TRBV25-1 and TRBJ1-4; D remains unclear. The CDR3 length is 17 residues. V was cut by 4 bases and J by 1 base, with 16 bases left in between. Germline CDR1 MGHDK, CDR2 SYGVNS. This chain's CDR3 is CASSALSWEGTNEKLFF. DNA of the CDR3: TGTGCCAGCAGTGCGCTTTCGTGGGAGGGAACTAATGAAAAACTGTTTTTT.

This chain uses TRBV5-8 with TRBJ1-2; a weak D match, TRBD1 (5 bases). Looked up from germline, CDR1 is SGHTS and CDR2 is YDEGEE. V was trimmed by 6 bases and J by 0 bases, leaving 15 bases between them. The CDR3 contains 15 residues. The CDR3 DNA reads TGTGCCAGCACGACGCCGGGGGGGGCTAACTATGGCTACACCTTC. Its translation is CASTTPGGANYGYTF.

The rearrangement links TRBV15 to TRBJ1-1; D might be TRBD1 (5 bases). Germline V gene data show CDR1 as LNHNV and CDR2 as YYDKDF (reference sequence). CDR3 length equals 15 residues. The ends were cut back, 3 bases at V and 2 bases at J, with 13 bases in the middle. CDR3 loop: CATSRAGTSNTEAFF. The CDR3 DNA sequence: TGTGCCACCAGCAGGGCGGGGACCTCAAACACTGAAGCTTTCTTT.

This rearrangement joins TRBV5-1 to TRBJ2-3; TRBD1 aligns across 12 bases. After removal of 4 bases from V and 3 bases from J, the junction contained 6 bases not matched to a gene. The CDR3 is 16 residues long. CDR1 and CDR2 (germline): SGHRS, YFSETQ. This chain's CDR3 is CASSGGQGARTDTQYF. The CDR3 DNA sequence: TGCGCCAGCAGCGGGGGACAGGGGGCTAGGACAGATACGCAGTATTTT.

This clone was detected only a few times. The same CDR3 also results from other DNA sequences found in this sample. The rearrangement uses TRBV5-1 and TRBJ1-1, with 9 bases identical to TRBD1. CDR1 SGHRS and CDR2 YFSETQ come from the germline V gene. V trimming: 5 bases; J trimming: 1 base; junction bases outside the gene matches: 3. CDR3 size: 14 residues. The CDR3: CASSWGQGNTEAFF. In DNA form, the CDR3 reads TGCGCCAGCAGTTGGGGACAGGGGAACACTGAAGCTTTCTTT.

The rearrangement uses TRBV5-1 and TRBJ1-3, with D possibly TRBD1 on 6 matching bases. There are 15 residues in the CDR3. CDR1 and CDR2 (germline): SGHRS, YFSETQ. V lost 3 bases and J 4 bases, leaving 14 bases between the germline ends. The CDR3: CASSYSGDGGNTIYF. The CDR3 DNA reads TGCGCCAGCAGCTACTCAGGGGATGGAGGAAACACCATATATTTT.

This clone was counted once. The chain is built from TRBV11-3 and TRBJ1-1; 11 nucleotides agree with TRBD1. Trimming cost V 5 bases and J 4 bases; bases outside gene matches: 3. CDR3 length equals 14 residues. The germline V gene has CDR1 SGHNT and CDR2 YENEEA. As DNA, the CDR3 is TGTGCCAGCAGCCATGGGACAGGGGGCACTGAAGCTTTCTTT. Translating gives CASSHGTGGTEAFF.

This clone was recorded once. CDR3 in amino acids: CSVEDRAGANVLTF. The CDR3 DNA reads TGCAGCGTTGAAGATAGGGCCGGGGCCAACGTCCTGACTTTC. The chain employs TRBV29-1 and TRBJ2-6; no reliable D call. The V end was cut by 0 bases, the J end by 4 bases, with 7 bases between. Germline assignment: CDR1 SQVTM and CDR2 ANQGSEA. This CDR3 has 14 residues. Variable domain in full (rest from reference TRBV29-1 and TRBJ2-6): SAVISQKPSRDICQRGTSLTIQCQVDSQVTMMFWYRQQPGQSLTLIATANQGSEATYESGFVIDKFPISRPNLTFSTLTVSNMSPEDSSIYLCSVEDRAGANVLTFGAGSRLTVL.

CDR3 in amino acids: CASSLVSGRNTIYF. The DNA of the CDR3 is TGCGCCAGCAGCTTGGTGTCAGGTAGAAACACCATATATTTT. The rearrangement uses TRBV23-1 and TRBJ1-3; no clear D. TRBV23-1 is an ORF; its function is uncertain. This CDR3 has 14 residues. V was clipped by 6 bases and J by 5 bases, with 14 bases between them.

The chain employs TRBV28 and TRBJ1-5; the D is unclear. Germline V CDR1 and CDR2: MDHEN, SYDVKM. Trimming removed 5 bases from V and 7 bases from J, with 15 bases in between. The CDR3 consists of 14 residues. The CDR3 nucleotides read TGTGCCAGCAGTGACCCCCGCTATAGCCAGCCCCAGCATTTT. The encoded protein is CASSDPRYSQPQHF.

V gene TRBV6-8 combines with J gene TRBJ1-1; D is undetermined. The germline V gene encodes CDR1 MNHGY and CDR2 SAAAGT. This CDR3 is built from 13 residues. V was cut by 6 bases and J by 4 bases, with 12 bases left in between. The CDR3, as DNA: TGTGCCAGCAGCCGGAGTTGGGCCACTGAAGCTTTCTTT. This codes for CASSRSWATEAFF.